This T cell receptor (beta chain) emerged from a study of blood T cell repertoires in COVID-19 (TCRdb year 2020). About the study as a whole: The collaborator samples originated in the United States, Italy and Spain and spanned the acute and convalescent phases of COVID-19. The dataset comprised deeply sampled blood TCRbeta repertoires from subjects exposed to, actively infected with, or recovered from COVID-19. Samples came from the ongoing ImmuneRACE study (first 160 participants) plus 1,254 subjects from 6 global collaborators. Sample metadata almost always included a de-identified subject ID, COVID-19 status, age in years and sex. The prospective study material was composed of cDNA or gDNA derived from T cells, B-cell-depleted T cells, or PBMCs. A freely available public database, intended as a resource for researchers studying the immune response to SARS-CoV-2, is where the repertoires were released. Where available, HLA class I and class II types were obtained from metadata supplied by the sample provider rather than from assay-based typing.

A remark on this clone: Its antigen is not yet known. Base qualities are not at hand, and no much larger clone is one base apart.

General study outcomes and caveats: The amount of clinical and demographic metadata varied by source and participant and was provided uncurated.

TCRbeta CDR3 regions were amplified from genomic DNA using the immunoSEQ Assay, a bias-controlled multiplex PCR. Turning to the authors' computational methods: The number of nucleated cells in each sample was estimated from the amplification of reference gene primers within the assay. Sequence reads were collapsed and filtered to measure the absolute abundance of every unique TCRbeta CDR3 rearrangement. For each sample, productive Simpson clonality was calculated as the square root of Simpson's diversity index across productive rearrangements. In its TCRdb copy, this immuneACCESS table keeps in-frame sequences only and misses some clones. Where compared with another copy, unresolved V genes explain less than half of these, and the others have no known cause. That table furnishes V, J and clone size, whereas the DNA furnished D and trimming. In this sample the table shows 150,000 to 200,000 clones, 88% of which occur a single time. More than 3.5% of the sample rests with the top ten.

Each collaborating institution followed its own protocols to collect whole blood in K2EDTA tubes. For TCRbeta analysis, collaborator samples were shipped as frozen whole blood, as isolated PBMCs, or as DNA extracted from either sample type. Measured from the cysteine to the phenylalanine, the CDR3 is 14 residues long. Only the CDR3 DNA is retained, 42 bases long and in frame from the first base. V gives up 1 base and J gives up 0 bases, and the segment between their germline ends measures 8 bases. CDR1 SGHDT and CDR2 YYEEEE were looked up in the germline V gene. The sequenced sample was peripheral blood. This chain is built from TRBV5-6 and TRBJ2-7; the D gene cannot be named for sure. This sequence was found in a woman in her twenties or thirties with acute or convalescent COVID-19. The bases read TGTGCCAGCAGCTTGCATGAGAGCTCCTACGAGCAGTACTTC. It is translated as CASSLHESSYEQYF.